These T cell receptor beta chains were read from a single sample in a study of T cells in Graves' hyperthyroidism and ophthalmopathy. A single record per CDR3 protein comes from TCRdb applying MiXCR to the multiplex PCR reads. Altogether more than 150,000 distinct CDR3 sequences are present, over 15% being singletons, with the ten largest covering roughly 32%. Material: blood. The receptors were sampled from a woman between 45 and 65 years old with Graves' hyperthyroidism. Both conserved end residues are part of each CDR3. D genes are given only for firm matches. For some rows the clone size is stated as once, few or many, or as a class when expanded; others skip it.

clone_size j_call d_call v_call cdr3_nt cdr3_aa
many TRBJ1-1 - TRBV14 TGTGCCAGCAGCCAAGTTCCGGGTACTGAAGCTTTCTTT CASSQVPGTEAFF
- TRBJ2-2 TRBD2 TRBV27 TGTGCCAGCAGTTCGGAGCGGGAGGAGAGGGCCGGGGAGCTGTTTTTT CASSSEREERAGELFF
- TRBJ2-5 - TRBV2 TGTGCCAACCCCATCGGAAGGGTAACTTTGTCTACCGAGACCCAGTACTTC CANPIGRVTLSTETQYF
many TRBJ1-5 TRBD1 TRBV6-1 TGTGCCAGCAAACACAGGGGAGGAAACAATCAGCCCCAGCATTTT CASKHRGGNNQPQHF
many TRBJ1-2 - TRBV5-6 TGTGCCAGCAGCTTGGGACAGCTTAACTATGGCTACACCTTC CASSLGQLNYGYTF
- TRBJ1-2 TRBD1 TRBV19 TGTGCCAGTAGCAGCGGGACAGCTGGGTACACCTTC CASSSGTAGYTF
- TRBJ2-7 - TRBV12-3/TRBV12-4 TGTGCCAGCAGCGGGACGGTCGGCCACGAGCAGTACTTC CASSGTVGHEQYF
many TRBJ2-1 TRBD1 TRBV7-9 TGTGCCAGCAGCCCTAGAATAGACAGGGCGAGGAATGAGCAGTTCTTC CASSPRIDRARNEQFF
many TRBJ1-2 - TRBV11-2 TGTGCCAGCAGCCCACAGGGAGCGATTAACTATGGCTACACCTTC CASSPQGAINYGYTF
- TRBJ1-2 - TRBV3-1 TGTGCCAGCAGCCAAAGAACCCCAGGAGGCTACACCTTC CASSQRTPGGYTF
many TRBJ2-1 TRBD2 TRBV9 TGTGCCAGCAGCGTTATGAGCGGGGGGAACAATGAGCAGTTCTTC CASSVMSGGNNEQFF
many TRBJ1-1 - TRBV6-1 TGTGCCAGCAGCCTTCCGCCCTCTCCAGCTTTCTTT CASSLPPSPAFF
many TRBJ2-2 - TRBV6-1 TGTGCCAGCAGCTCCTTAGGCGACACCGGGGAGCTGTTTTTT CASSSLGDTGELFF
few TRBJ2-1 - TRBV19 TGTGCCAGCGGGTTTTCCTACAATGAGCAGTTCTTC CASGFSYNEQFF
many TRBJ2-1 - TRBV28 TGTGCCAGCAGTTTATTGGAGGGGTCTGAGCAGTTCTTC CASSLLEGSEQFF
many TRBJ1-5 - TRBV12-3/TRBV12-4 TGTGCCAGCAGTTGGGACGAGGATCAGCCCCAGCATTTT CASSWDEDQPQHF
many TRBJ2-7 TRBD1 TRBV7-9 TGTGCCAGCAGCTTAGATACGGACAGGGGGTACGAGCAGTACTTC CASSLDTDRGYEQYF
many TRBJ2-5 - TRBV19 TGTGCCAGTAGTATGCAGGTGTACCAAGAGACCCAGTACTTC CASSMQVYQETQYF
- TRBJ2-7 TRBD2 TRBV28 TGTGCCAGCAGTCCTTTGACTAGCGGGAGAGGCGAGCAGTACTTC CASSPLTSGRGEQYF
many TRBJ2-3 - TRBV6-1 TGTGCCAGCAGTACTCTCTTCAGCACAGATACGCAGTATTTT CASSTLFSTDTQYF
many TRBJ2-3 TRBD2 TRBV29-1 TGCAGCGTTGAACCAGTAGCGGGGGGTGGGGTCCCAGATACGCAGTATTTT CSVEPVAGGGVPDTQYF
many TRBJ2-2 - TRBV5-5 TGTGCCAGCAGCTTGGGGCAGGGGTTAGAGCTGTTTTTT CASSLGQGLELFF
many TRBJ1-1 - TRBV13 TGTGCCAGCAGCTTAGGCGGATACAAGAACACTGAAGCTTTCTTT CASSLGGYKNTEAFF
many TRBJ2-5 - TRBV11-2 TGTGCCAGCAGCCTAAGGACAAACCAAGAGACCCAGTACTTC CASSLRTNQETQYF
many TRBJ2-7 TRBD1 TRBV7-9 TGTGCCAGCAGCTCTCCCGGGACAGGGGGCGAGCAGTACTTC CASSSPGTGGEQYF
many TRBJ1-2 TRBD1 TRBV13 TGTGCCAGCAGGGACAGGGGGCACGGTAGGGGCTACACCTTC CASRDRGHGRGYTF
many TRBJ2-6 - TRBV20-1 TGCAGTGCTAGAACCCTAGCAGCCCCGCGCTTATCTGGGGCCAACGTCCTGACTTTC CSARTLAAPRLSGANVLTF
- TRBJ1-4 - TRBV6-1 TGTGCCAGCAGTCACAAACCGGGACCGGCGGAGGTGAGACTGTTTTTT CASSHKPGPAEVRLFF
- TRBJ1-4 - TRBV4-1 TGCGCCAGCAGCCAAGATGGGCAGCGCTTTAATGAAAAACTGTTTTTT CASSQDGQRFNEKLFF
few TRBJ1-3 - TRBV19 TGTGCCAGTACCACTTCGGGGGGAAACACCATATATTTT CASTTSGGNTIYF
many TRBJ1-1 - TRBV19 TGTGCCAGTAGTATAAAAAGGGGCGTCTCTGAAGCTTTCTTT CASSIKRGVSEAFF
many TRBJ2-5 - TRBV28 TGTGCCAGCAGTCGGATTAGCGTGGAGACCCAGTACTTC CASSRISVETQYF
few TRBJ1-2 - TRBV7-9 TGTGCCAGCAGTCTCTGTGAGGGCTACACCTTC CASSLCEGYTF
many TRBJ2-7 - TRBV7-2 TGTGCCAGCAGCTTAGACAGCACCTCCTACGAGCAGTACTTC CASSLDSTSYEQYF
many TRBJ2-1 TRBD2 TRBV9 TGTGCCAGCAGCGCGCGGGAAGGGACTAGCTGGGATGAGCAGTTCTTC CASSAREGTSWDEQFF